There are a few counts of the clone carrying this TCR beta chain. As yet, its antigen is unknown. In TCRdb, the 5' RACE reads were re-called with MiXCR into one record per CDR3 protein. Of 750,000 to 950,000 distinct CDR3 sequences listed, around an eighth are singletons. This sample is drawn from a study of identical twins. The study, taken as a whole, reports: Fewer insertions were carried by abundant cord blood beta clonotypes, but none was seen in memory repertoires. Donors were not followed over many years; analysis was cross-sectional.

This CDR3 spans 15 amino acids. Germline V gene lookup returns CDR1 SGHRS and CDR2 YFSETQ. Trimming cost V 2 bases and J 2 bases, with 13 bases left between them. These records were also assigned to another study, of yellow fever vaccine responses in identical twins. That source adds: Vaccine-induced T cell responses in twins were reportedly observed to appear partly convergent, partly personalized.

Sequencing was carried out using PBMCs. The rearrangement links TRBV5-1 to TRBJ2-5; D not resolved. The sequence was obtained from a woman between 18 and 30 years old in good health. Here the CDR3 reads CASSFAGTFQETQYF. The DNA for the CDR3 is TGCGCCAGCAGCTTCGCCGGCACTTTTCAAGAGACCCAGTACTTC.